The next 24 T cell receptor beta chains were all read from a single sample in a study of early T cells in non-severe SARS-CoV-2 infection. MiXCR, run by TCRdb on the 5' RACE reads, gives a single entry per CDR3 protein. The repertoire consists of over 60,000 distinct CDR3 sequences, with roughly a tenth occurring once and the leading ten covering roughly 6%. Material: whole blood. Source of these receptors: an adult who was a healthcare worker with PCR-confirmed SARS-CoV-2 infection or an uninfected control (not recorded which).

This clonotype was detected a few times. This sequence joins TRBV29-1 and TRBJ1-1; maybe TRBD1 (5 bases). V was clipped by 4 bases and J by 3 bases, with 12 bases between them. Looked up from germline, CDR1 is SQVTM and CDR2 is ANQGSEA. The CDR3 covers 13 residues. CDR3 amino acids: CSVAQGVYTEAFF. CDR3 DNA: TGCAGCGTTGCCCAGGGAGTCTACACTGAAGCTTTCTTT.

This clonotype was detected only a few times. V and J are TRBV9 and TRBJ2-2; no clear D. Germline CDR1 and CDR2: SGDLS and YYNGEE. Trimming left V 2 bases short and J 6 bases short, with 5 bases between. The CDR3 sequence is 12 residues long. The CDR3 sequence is CASSVEAGELFF. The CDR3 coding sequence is TGTGCCAGCAGCGTTGAAGCCGGGGAGCTGTTTTTT.

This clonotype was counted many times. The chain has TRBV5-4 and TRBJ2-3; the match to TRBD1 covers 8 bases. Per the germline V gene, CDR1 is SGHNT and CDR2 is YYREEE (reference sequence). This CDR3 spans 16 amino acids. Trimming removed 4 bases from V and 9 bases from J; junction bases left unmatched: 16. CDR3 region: CASSPLPSQDRVTQYF. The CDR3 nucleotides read TGTGCCAGCAGCCCCCTCCCCTCTCAGGACAGGGTGACGCAGTATTTT.

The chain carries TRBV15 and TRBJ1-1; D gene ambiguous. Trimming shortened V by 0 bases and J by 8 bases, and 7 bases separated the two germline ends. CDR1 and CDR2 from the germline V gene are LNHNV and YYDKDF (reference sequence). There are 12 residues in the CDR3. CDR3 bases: TGTGCCACCAGCAGAGATCACAAAGAAGCTTTCTTT. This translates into CATSRDHKEAFF.

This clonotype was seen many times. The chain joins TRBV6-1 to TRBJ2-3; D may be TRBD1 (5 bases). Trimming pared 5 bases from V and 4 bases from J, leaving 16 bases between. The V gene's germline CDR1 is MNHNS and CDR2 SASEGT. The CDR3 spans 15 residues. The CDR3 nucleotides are TGTGCCAGCAGTCCCTGGGGCAGGGCGGCAGATACGCAGTATTTT. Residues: CASSPWGRAADTQYF.

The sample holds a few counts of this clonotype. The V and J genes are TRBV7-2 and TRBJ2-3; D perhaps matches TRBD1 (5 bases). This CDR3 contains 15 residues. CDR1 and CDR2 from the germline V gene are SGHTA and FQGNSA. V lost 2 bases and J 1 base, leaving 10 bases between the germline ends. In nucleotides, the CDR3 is TGTGCCAGCAGCTTAAACCAGGGCGGCACAGATACGCAGTATTTT. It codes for CASSLNQGGTDTQYF. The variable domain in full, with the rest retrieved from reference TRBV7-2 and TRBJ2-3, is GAGVSQSPSNKVTEKGKDVELRCDPISGHTALYWYRQSLGQGLEFLIYFQGNSAPDKSGLPSDRFSAERTGGSVSTLTIQRTQQEDSAVYLCASSLNQGGTDTQYFGPGTRLTVL.

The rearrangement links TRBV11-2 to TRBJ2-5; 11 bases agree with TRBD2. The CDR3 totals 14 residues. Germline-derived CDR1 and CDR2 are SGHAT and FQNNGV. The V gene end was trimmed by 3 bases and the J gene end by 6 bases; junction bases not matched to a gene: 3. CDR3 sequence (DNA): TGTGCCAGCAGCTTGGAGACTAGCGGGAAGACCCAGTACTTC. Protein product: CASSLETSGKTQYF.

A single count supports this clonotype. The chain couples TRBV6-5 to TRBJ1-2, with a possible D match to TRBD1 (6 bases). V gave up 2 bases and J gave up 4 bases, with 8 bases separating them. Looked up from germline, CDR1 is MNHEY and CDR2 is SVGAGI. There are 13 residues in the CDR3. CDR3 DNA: TGTGCCAGCAGTTACCGACAGGCCTATGGCTACACCTTC. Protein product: CASSYRQAYGYTF.

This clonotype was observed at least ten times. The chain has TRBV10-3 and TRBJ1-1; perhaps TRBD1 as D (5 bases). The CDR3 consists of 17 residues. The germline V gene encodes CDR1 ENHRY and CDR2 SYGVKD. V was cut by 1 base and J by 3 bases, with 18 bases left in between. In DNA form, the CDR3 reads TGTGCCATCAGTGAGTTAGGGTCTGGGGCTGATGACACTGAAGCTTTCTTT. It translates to CAISELGSGADDTEAFF.

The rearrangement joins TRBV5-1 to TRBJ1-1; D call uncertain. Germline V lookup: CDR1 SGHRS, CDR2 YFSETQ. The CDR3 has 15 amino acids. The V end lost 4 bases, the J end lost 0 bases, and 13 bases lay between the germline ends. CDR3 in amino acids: CASSAEGGLNTEAFF. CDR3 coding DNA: TGCGCCAGCAGCGCAGAAGGAGGTTTGAACACTGAAGCTTTCTTT.

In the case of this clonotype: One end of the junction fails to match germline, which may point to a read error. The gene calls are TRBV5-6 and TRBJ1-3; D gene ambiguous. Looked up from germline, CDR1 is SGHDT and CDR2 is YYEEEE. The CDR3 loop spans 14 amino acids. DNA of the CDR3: TGTGCCAGCAGCTTGAGAGGATCTGAAAACACCATATATTTT. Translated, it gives CASSLRGSENTIYF.

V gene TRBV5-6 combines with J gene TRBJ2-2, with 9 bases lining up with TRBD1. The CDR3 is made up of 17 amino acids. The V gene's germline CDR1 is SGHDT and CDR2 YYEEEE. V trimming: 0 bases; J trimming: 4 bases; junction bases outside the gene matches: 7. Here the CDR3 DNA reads TGTGCCAGCAGCTTGGGGGGACAGGGCGGAAGCACCGGGGAGCTGTTTTTT. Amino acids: CASSLGGQGGSTGELFF.

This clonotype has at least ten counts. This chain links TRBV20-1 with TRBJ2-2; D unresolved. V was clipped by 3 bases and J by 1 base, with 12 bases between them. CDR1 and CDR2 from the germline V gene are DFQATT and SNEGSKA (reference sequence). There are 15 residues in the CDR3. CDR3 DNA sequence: TGCAGTGCTAGTTATAATCGGCGGAACACCGGGGAGCTGTTTTTT. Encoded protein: CSASYNRRNTGELFF.

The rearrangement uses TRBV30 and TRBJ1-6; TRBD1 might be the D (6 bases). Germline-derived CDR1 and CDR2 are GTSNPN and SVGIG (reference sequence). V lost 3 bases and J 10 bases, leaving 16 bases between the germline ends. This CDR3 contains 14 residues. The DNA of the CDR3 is TGTGCCTGGAGACCGACAGGATCGAAGTCACCCCTCCACTTT. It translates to CAWRPTGSKSPLHF.

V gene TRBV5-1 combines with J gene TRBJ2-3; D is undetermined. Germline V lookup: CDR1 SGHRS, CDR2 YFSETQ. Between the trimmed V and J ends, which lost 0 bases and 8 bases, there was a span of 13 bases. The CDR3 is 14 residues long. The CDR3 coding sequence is TGCGCCAGCAGCTTGGGGAATTCGGGCGGTACGCAGTATTTT. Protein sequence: CASSLGNSGGTQYF.

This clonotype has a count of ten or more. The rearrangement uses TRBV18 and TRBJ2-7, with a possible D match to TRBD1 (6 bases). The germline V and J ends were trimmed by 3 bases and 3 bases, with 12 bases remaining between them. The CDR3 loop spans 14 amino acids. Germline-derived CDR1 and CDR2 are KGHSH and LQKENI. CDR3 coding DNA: TGTGCCAGCTCACCCCCGGGACATTACTACGAGCAGTACTTC. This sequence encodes CASSPPGHYYEQYF.

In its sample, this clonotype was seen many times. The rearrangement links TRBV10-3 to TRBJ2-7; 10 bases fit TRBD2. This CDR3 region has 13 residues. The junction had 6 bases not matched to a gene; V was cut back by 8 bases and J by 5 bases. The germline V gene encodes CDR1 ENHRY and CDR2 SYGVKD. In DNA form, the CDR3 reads TGTGCCATCGGGGGGACTAGCGCAGACGAGCAGTACTTC. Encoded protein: CAIGGTSADEQYF.

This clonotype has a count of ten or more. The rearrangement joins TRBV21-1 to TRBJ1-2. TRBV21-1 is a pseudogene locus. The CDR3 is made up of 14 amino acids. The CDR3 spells CASSEVTGDYGYTF. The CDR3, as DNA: TGTGCCAGCAGCGAAGTAACTGGAGACTATGGCTACACCTTC.

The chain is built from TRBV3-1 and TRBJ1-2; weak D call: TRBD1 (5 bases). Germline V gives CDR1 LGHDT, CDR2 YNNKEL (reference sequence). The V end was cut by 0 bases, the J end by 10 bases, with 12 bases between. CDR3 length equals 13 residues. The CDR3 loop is CASSQDWGKSYTF. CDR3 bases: TGTGCCAGCAGCCAAGATTGGGGCAAATCCTACACCTTC.

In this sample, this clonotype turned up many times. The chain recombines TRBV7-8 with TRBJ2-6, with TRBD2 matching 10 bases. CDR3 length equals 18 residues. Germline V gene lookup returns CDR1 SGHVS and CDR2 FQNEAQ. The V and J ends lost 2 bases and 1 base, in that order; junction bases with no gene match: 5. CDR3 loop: CASSLTSGASSGANVLTF. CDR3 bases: TGTGCCAGCAGCTTAACTAGCGGGGCTTCATCTGGGGCCAACGTCCTGACTTTC.

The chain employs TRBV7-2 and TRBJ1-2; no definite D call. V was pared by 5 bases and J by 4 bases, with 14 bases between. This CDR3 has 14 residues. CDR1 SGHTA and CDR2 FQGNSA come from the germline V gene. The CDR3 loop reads CASSPSAVFYGYTF. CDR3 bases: TGTGCCAGCAGCCCCTCCGCGGTATTCTATGGCTACACCTTC.

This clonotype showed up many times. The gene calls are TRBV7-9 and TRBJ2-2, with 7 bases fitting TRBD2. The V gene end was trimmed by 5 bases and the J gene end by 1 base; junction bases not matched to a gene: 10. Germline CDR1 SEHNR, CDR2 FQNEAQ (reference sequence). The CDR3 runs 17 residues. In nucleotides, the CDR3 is TGTGCCAGCAGCCTCGACACTAGCGCGGTGAACACCGGGGAGCTGTTTTTT. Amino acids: CASSLDTSAVNTGELFF. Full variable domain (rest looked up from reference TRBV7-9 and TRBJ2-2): DTGVSQNPRHKITKRGQNVTFRCDPISEHNRLYWYRQTLGQGPEFLTYFQNEAQLEKSRLLSDRFSAERPKGSFSTLEIQRTEQGDSAMYLCASSLDTSAVNTGELFFGEGSRLTVL.

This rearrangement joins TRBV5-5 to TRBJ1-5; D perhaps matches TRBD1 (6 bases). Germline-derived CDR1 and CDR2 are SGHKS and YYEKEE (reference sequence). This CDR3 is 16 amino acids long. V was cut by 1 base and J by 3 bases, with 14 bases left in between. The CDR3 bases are TGTGCCAGCAGCTTGTCCCTGGGACACTTCAATCAGCCCCAGCATTTT. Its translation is CASSLSLGHFNQPQHF.

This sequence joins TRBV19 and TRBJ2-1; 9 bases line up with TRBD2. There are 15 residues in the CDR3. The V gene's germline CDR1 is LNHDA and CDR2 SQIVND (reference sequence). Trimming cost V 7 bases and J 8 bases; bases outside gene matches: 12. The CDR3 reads CASTWAGGGQYEQFF. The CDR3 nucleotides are TGTGCCAGTACATGGGCGGGAGGGGGTCAATATGAGCAGTTCTTC.